The following is a T cell receptor (beta chain) sequence with its context. Its antigen is unidentified. This sample is drawn from a study of cytomegalovirus exposure and HLA in healthy donors. General study points: A later analysis linked a missense variant in DCLRE1C to the trimming of TCR beta V and J genes. Reportedly, cytomegalovirus status was diagnosed with high sensitivity and specificity. Later work found most CMV-associated TCR beta chains apparently HLA-restricted.

PCR involved 60 Vbeta and 13 Jbeta primers. The method was immunoSEQ multiplex PCR; TCRdb's version includes in-frame clones alone and lacks a portion of them. The sample lists 210,000 or so clones; roughly 80% were seen once. Germline V CDR1 and CDR2: SEHNR, FQNEAQ (reference sequence). Losses at the gene ends were 5 bases for V and 2 bases for J; bases not matched to a gene: 2. This CDR3 comprises 13 residues. The sequence came from a woman in her 30s in good health and CMV-seropositive. The V and J genes are TRBV7-9 and TRBJ1-1, with TRBD1 matching 7 bases. The sample consisted of PBMCs. The CDR3 loop reads CASSRDSNTEAFF. The CDR3 DNA reads TGTGCCAGCAGCAGGGACAGTAACACTGAAGCTTTCTTT.